This T cell receptor (beta chain) was identified during a study of blood T cell repertoires in COVID-19. Across the study: COVID-19 samples collected from the United States, Italy and Spain covered acute and convalescent phases.

This study enrolled people aged roughly 18 to 90 from around 25 US geographic areas. All recovered Cohort 3 donors got two negative PCRs, got clearance, or saw symptom resolution. Germline V gene sequence: CDR1 DFQATT, CDR2 SNEGSKA (reference sequence). CDR3 length equals 15 residues. Trimming shortened V by 3 bases and J by 3 bases, and 16 bases separated the two germline ends. Per the study methods: Reference gene primer amplification yielded estimated nucleated cell counts. The repertoire was sequenced with immunoSEQ multiplex PCR; TCRdb's copy has only in-frame clones and lacks some. V and J calls and clone size come straight from that table; D and trimming were deduced from the DNA. The sample has 200,000 to 250,000 clones; 80% to 85% are singletons. This clone showed up just once.

Input material: PBMCs or T cells enriched from blood (not recorded which). The V call is TRBV20-1, the J call TRBJ2-3, with D hard to call. The TCR sequence derives from a woman aged 40 to 55 who had recovered from COVID-19. This CDR3 reads CSASQVGTVTDTQYF. The CDR3 bases are TGCAGTGCTAGTCAGGTTGGAACGGTAACAGATACGCAGTATTTT.